Below are 22 T cell receptor beta chains sequenced from a single sample in a study of blood T cell repertoires in COVID-19 (dated by TCRdb to about 2020). Libraries were prepared through the immunoSEQ multiplex PCR assay. TCRdb's version of the immuneACCESS table is confined to in-frame rearrangements and falls short of the full clone set. An unresolved V gene accounts for under half of the shortfall where checked; the remainder is of unknown origin. A total of over 150,000 clones appear in this sample, around 84% of them only once. Together, the top ten hold more than 2.5% of the sample. Input material: PBMCs or T cells enriched from blood (not recorded which). The origin of the receptors is a woman in her 30s who had recovered from COVID-19.

This chain's CDR3 is CASSPSGMTAYEQYF. DNA of the CDR3: TGTGCCAGCAGCCCCAGCGGGATGACGGCCTACGAGCAGTACTTC. The chain uses TRBV9 and TRBJ2-7; TRBD2 aligns across 7 bases. The germline V gene encodes CDR1 SGDLS and CDR2 YYNGEE. V lost 4 bases to trimming and J lost 2 bases; unmatched junction nucleotides: 9. CDR3 length equals 15 residues. The complete variable domain, with remaining parts taken from reference TRBV9 and TRBJ2-7, reads DSGVTQTPKHLITATGQRVTLRCSPRSGDLSVYWYQQSLDQGLQFLIQYYNGEERAKGNILERFSAQQFPDLHSELNLSSLELGDSALYFCASSPSGMTAYEQYFGPGTRLTVT.

This clone is a singleton in its sample. This chain connects TRBV14 to TRBJ1-1, with TRBD1 matching 7 bases. Germline CDR1 is SGHDN and CDR2 is FVKESK. The CDR3 has 14 residues. The trim removed 4 bases at V and 6 bases at J, leaving 8 bases unmatched. The CDR3 DNA reads TGTGCCAGCAGCCCGACAGGGTTAGGGGCTGAAGCTTTCTTT. It yields the protein CASSPTGLGAEAFF.

This clone was seen just once. The rearrangement links TRBV5-4 to TRBJ1-2; 7 nucleotides align to TRBD1. Germline V CDR1 and CDR2: SGHNT, YYREEE (reference sequence). The CDR3 spans 14 residues. Trimming at V came to 3 bases and at J to 7 bases, leaving 9 bases not matched to a gene. CDR3 amino acids: CASSSKQGSFGYTF. The CDR3 nucleotides read TGTGCCAGCAGCTCCAAACAGGGGTCCTTTGGCTACACCTTC.

The chain joins TRBV7-9 to TRBJ1-2; the D is unclear. Trimming removed 0 bases at V and 7 bases at J, with 24 bases between. Germline CDR1 SEHNR, CDR2 FQNEAQ (reference sequence). The CDR3 length is 18 residues. This CDR3 reads CASSLAMTLEQRALGYTF. In nucleotides, the CDR3 is TGTGCCAGCAGCTTAGCAATGACATTAGAACAGAGAGCCCTTGGCTACACCTTC.

The rearrangement uses TRBV4-1 and TRBJ2-1; 9 positions match TRBD2. The CDR3 has 16 residues. J was trimmed by 1 base and V by 3 bases; bases with no gene match: 4. Germline V gives CDR1 MGHRA, CDR2 YSYEKL. The CDR3 reads CASSHALAGSYNEQFF. DNA for the CDR3: TGCGCCAGCAGCCATGCCCTAGCGGGGTCCTACAATGAGCAGTTCTTC.

The rearrangement links TRBV24-1 to TRBJ1-5, with D unresolved. V shed 4 bases and J shed 9 bases, with 15 bases lying between them. The CDR3 contains 14 residues. CDR1 and CDR2 from the germline V gene are KGHDR and SFDVKD. CDR3 region: CATSDQTRERPQHF. Written as DNA, the CDR3 is TGTGCCACCAGTGACCAGACACGGGAGAGGCCCCAGCATTTT.

The gene calls are TRBV19 and TRBJ2-5; 10 bases are a match to TRBD1. CDR3 size: 14 residues. Trimming removed 6 bases from V and 2 bases from J; junction bases left unmatched: 3. Germline-derived CDR1 and CDR2 are LNHDA and SQIVND (reference sequence). The CDR3 is CASRGQGQQETQYF. CDR3 coding DNA: TGTGCCAGTAGGGGACAGGGGCAACAAGAGACCCAGTACTTC. The variable domain in full, with the rest retrieved from reference TRBV19 and TRBJ2-5, is DGGITQSPKYLFRKEGQNVTLSCEQNLNHDAMYWYRQDPGQGLRLIYYSQIVNDFQKGDIAEGYSVSREKKESFPLTVTSAQKNPTAFYLCASRGQGQQETQYFGPGTRLLVL.

The chain has TRBV28 and TRBJ1-2; 8 nucleotides align to TRBD1. J lost 7 bases, V lost 1 base, and 11 bases had no gene match. Germline CDR1 and CDR2: MDHEN and SYDVKM. This CDR3 region has 16 residues. The CDR3 nucleotides read TGTGCCAGCAGTTTATTACCCGGGCAGGGGGCCGGTGGCTACACCTTC. Translating gives CASSLLPGQGAGGYTF.

This clone was found once. The genes are TRBV28 and TRBJ1-5, with 9 bases identical to TRBD1. CDR1 MDHEN and CDR2 SYDVKM come from the germline V gene. The CDR3 runs to 14 residues. The V segment lost 5 bases and the J segment 4 bases; nucleotides outside the gene matches: 3. The CDR3, as DNA: TGTGCCAGCAGTAGGACAGGGGATAATCAGCCCCAGCATTTT. This sequence encodes CASSRTGDNQPQHF.

The chain is built from TRBV14 and TRBJ1-2, with D possibly being TRBD1 (6 bases). CDR3 length equals 15 residues. Per germline, CDR1 SGHDN and CDR2 FVKESK. V lost 1 base and J lost 8, with 17 bases in between. The CDR3 spells CASSQVPTAGEGYTF. CDR3 sequence (DNA): TGTGCCAGCAGCCAAGTACCTACGGCAGGGGAGGGCTACACCTTC. The variable domain in full, completed from reference TRBV14 and TRBJ1-2, reads EAGVTQFPSHSVIEKGQTVTLRCDPISGHDNLYWYRRVMGKEIKFLLHFVKESKQDESGMPNNRFLAERTGGTYSTLKVQPAELEDSGVYFCASSQVPTAGEGYTFGSGTRLTVV.

The V call is TRBV24-1, the J call TRBJ2-6, with a tentative D call TRBD1 (5 bases). This CDR3 has 15 residues. The V end was cut by 5 bases, the J end by 3 bases, with 10 bases between. Germline loops: CDR1 KGHDR, CDR2 SFDVKD. The CDR3 DNA reads TGTGCCACCAGTGGTACAGGTGGTGGGGCCAACGTCCTGACTTTC. Protein sequence: CATSGTGGGANVLTF.

This clone occurred once. V usage is TRBV28 and J usage is TRBJ1-1, with 7 bases identical to TRBD1. CDR1 is MDHEN and CDR2 is SYDVKM in the germline V gene. There are 17 residues in the CDR3. Unmatched junction bases numbered 16, after V lost 5 bases and J lost 4 bases. The DNA for the CDR3 is TGTGCCAGCAGTCTCCGACAGGGCCGTACCGGACCCACTGAAGCTTTCTTT. It codes for CASSLRQGRTGPTEAFF.

The rearrangement uses TRBV3-1 (or the pseudogene TRBV3-2) and TRBJ1-1, with 11 bases that match TRBD1. The germline V gene has CDR1 LGHDT and CDR2 YNNKEL (reference sequence). The CDR3 is 14 residues long. Trimming removed 4 bases from V and 3 bases from J; junction bases left unmatched: 1. Written as DNA, the CDR3 is TGTGCCAGCAGCCGGACAGGGGGCGACACTGAAGCTTTCTTT. Protein: CASSRTGGDTEAFF.

V usage is TRBV5-6 and J usage is TRBJ2-7, with D hard to call. Germline CDR1 reads SGHDT; CDR2 reads YYEEEE. Trimming left V 1 base short and J 0 bases short, with 5 bases between. CDR3 length equals 13 residues. In nucleotides, the CDR3 is TGTGCCAGCAGCTTGAAACTCTCCTACGAGCAGTACGTC. It encodes CASSLKLSYEQYV.

The rearrangement uses TRBV11-3 and TRBJ2-3, with 12 bases aligning to TRBD2. V shed 5 bases and J 0 bases; nucleotides not matched to a gene: 6. The CDR3 extends over 17 amino acids. Germline CDR1 reads SGHNT; CDR2 reads YENEEA. The DNA of the CDR3 is TGTGCCAGCAGCCCGAGGACTAGCGGGACGAGCACAGATACGCAGTATTTT. Translated: CASSPRTSGTSTDTQYF.

J is TRBJ2-7 and V is TRBV19; 8 bases agree with TRBD1. V was clipped by 5 bases and J by 6 bases; unmatched bases: 0. CDR1 and CDR2 from the germline V gene are LNHDA and SQIVND (reference sequence). The CDR3 extends over 11 amino acids. Written as DNA, the CDR3 is TGTGCCAGTAGTGACAGGGGCGAGCAGTACTTC. Encoded protein: CASSDRGEQYF.

The V call is TRBV2, the J call TRBJ2-7, with 13 bases matching TRBD2. Germline V gene data show CDR1 as SNHLY and CDR2 as FYNNEI. J lost 2 bases, V lost 1 base, and 2 bases had no gene match. This CDR3 has 16 residues. The DNA of the CDR3 is TGTGCCAGCAGTGAAGGGGGACTAGCGGGAACCTACGAGCAGTACTTC. It translates to CASSEGGLAGTYEQYF. The whole variable domain, remainder taken from reference TRBV2 and TRBJ2-7, is EPEVTQTPSHQVTQMGQEVILRCVPISNHLYFYWYRQILGQKVEFLVSFYNNEISEKSEIFDDQFSVERPDGSNFTLKIRSTKLEDSAMYFCASSEGGLAGTYEQYFGPGTRLTVT.

J is TRBJ2-2 and V is TRBV2, with TRBD1 matching over 8 bases. Germline V gives CDR1 SNHLY, CDR2 FYNNEI. The CDR3 extends over 16 amino acids. Germline trimming cut 2 bases from V and 7 bases from J; bases unmatched to any gene: 9. This CDR3 reads CASSEQADRVGGELFF. CDR3 in DNA: TGTGCCAGCAGTGAACAGGCGGACAGGGTGGGCGGGGAGCTGTTTTTT.

The rearrangement joins TRBV5-4 to TRBJ1-1; D unresolved. This CDR3 contains 14 residues. CDR1 is SGHNT and CDR2 is YYREEE in the germline V gene (reference sequence). V dropped 3 bases and J dropped 1 base, with 10 bases sitting between them. Here the CDR3 DNA reads TGTGCCAGCAGCTCCCGGGTTTCGAACACTGAAGCTTTCTTT. This gives the protein CASSSRVSNTEAFF.

The chain links TRBV4-2 to TRBJ2-7; 13 bases fit TRBD2. Germline V lookup: CDR1 LGHNA, CDR2 YNFKEQ. V was pared by 0 bases and J by 7 bases, with 3 bases of the junction left unmatched. CDR3 size: 15 residues. CDR3 sequence: CASSQELAGGYEQYF. The CDR3 nucleotides read TGTGCCAGCAGCCAAGAACTAGCGGGAGGGTATGAGCAGTACTTC.

V usage is TRBV24-1 and J usage is TRBJ1-2; D call uncertain. This CDR3 comprises 15 residues. The V end lost 4 bases, the J end lost 3 bases, and 14 bases lay between the germline ends. Germline CDR1 is KGHDR and CDR2 is SFDVKD. CDR3 residues: CATSDPGGGDYGYTF. CDR3 in DNA: TGTGCCACCAGTGACCCCGGCGGCGGCGACTATGGCTACACCTTC.

This chain connects TRBV24-1 to TRBJ2-2, with TRBD2 matching 8 bases. There are 15 residues in the CDR3. Per germline, CDR1 KGHDR and CDR2 SFDVKD. Trimming cost V 10 bases and J 4 bases; bases outside gene matches: 10. CDR3 nucleotide sequence: TGTGCCACAGGGAAGCGGGAGCGGCCCACCGGGGAGCTGTTTTTT. It specifies CATGKRERPTGELFF.